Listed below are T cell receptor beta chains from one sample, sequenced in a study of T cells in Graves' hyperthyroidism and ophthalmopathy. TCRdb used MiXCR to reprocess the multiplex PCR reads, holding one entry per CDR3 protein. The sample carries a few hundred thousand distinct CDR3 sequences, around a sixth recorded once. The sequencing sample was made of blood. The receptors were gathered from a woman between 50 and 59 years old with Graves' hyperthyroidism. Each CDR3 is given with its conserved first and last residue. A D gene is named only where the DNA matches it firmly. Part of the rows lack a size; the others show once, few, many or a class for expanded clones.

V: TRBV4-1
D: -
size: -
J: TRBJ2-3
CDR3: CASSQKGGGDTQYF
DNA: TGCGCCAGCAGCCAGAAGGGCGGCGGGGATACGCAGTATTTT

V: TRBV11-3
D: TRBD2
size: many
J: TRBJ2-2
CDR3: CASSSRASGRSGELFF
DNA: TGTGCCAGCAGCTCCCGTGCTAGCGGGAGGAGCGGGGAGCTGTTTTTT

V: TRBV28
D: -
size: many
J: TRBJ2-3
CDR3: CASSSPGLERTDTQYF
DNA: TGTGCCAGCAGTTCCCCTGGGCTCGAGCGCACAGATACGCAGTATTTT

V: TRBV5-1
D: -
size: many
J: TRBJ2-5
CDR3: CASSSTLSPATQYF
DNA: TGCGCCAGCAGCTCTACACTCTCCCCAGCTACCCAGTACTTC

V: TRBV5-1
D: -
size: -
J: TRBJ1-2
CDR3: CASSLSSGGYGYTF
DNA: TGCGCCAGCAGCTTGTCGTCCGGGGGCTATGGCTACACCTTC

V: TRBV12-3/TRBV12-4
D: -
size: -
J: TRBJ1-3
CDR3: CASSLRGVGNTIYF
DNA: TGTGCCAGCAGCCTTCGGGGGGTAGGAAACACCATATATTTT

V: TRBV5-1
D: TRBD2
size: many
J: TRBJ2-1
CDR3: CASSLRVAGVNEQFF
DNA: TGCGCCAGCAGCTTGCGAGTAGCGGGAGTCAATGAGCAGTTCTTC

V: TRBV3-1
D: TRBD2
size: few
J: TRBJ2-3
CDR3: CASSQATSGGGADTQYF
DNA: TGTGCCAGCAGCCAAGCGACTAGCGGGGGAGGCGCAGATACGCAGTATTTT

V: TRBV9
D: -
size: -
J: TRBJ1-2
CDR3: CASSVALGGRGYTF
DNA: TGTGCCAGCAGCGTAGCTCTGGGAGGGCGCGGCTACACCTTC

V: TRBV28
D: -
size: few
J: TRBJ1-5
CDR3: CASKFQGRRNQPQHF
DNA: TGTGCCAGCAAATTTCAGGGGAGGCGCAATCAGCCCCAGCATTTT

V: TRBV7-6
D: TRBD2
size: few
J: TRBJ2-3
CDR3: CASSRGLAETDTQYF
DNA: TGTGCCAGCAGCCGGGGACTAGCGGAAACAGATACGCAGTATTTT

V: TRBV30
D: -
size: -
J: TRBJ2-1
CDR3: CAWTHPWDIYNEQFF
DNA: TGTGCCTGGACTCATCCTTGGGACATTTACAATGAGCAGTTCTTC